Listed below are T cell receptor beta chains from one sample, sequenced in a study of blood T cell repertoires in COVID-19. Assay used: immunoSEQ multiplex PCR; TCRdb lists only in-frame clones, some missing. The profile shows about 120,000 clones, around 86% of them singletons. The sequenced sample was peripheral blood. These receptors were obtained from a man in his 60s with acute or convalescent COVID-19. Both conserved end residues are part of each CDR3. D genes are given only for firm matches.

>TRBD1|TRBJ1-1|TRBV7-3
CASSLTSTGLNTEAFF
>-|TRBJ1-2|TRBV28
CASISPQGYGYTF
>TRBD1|TRBJ2-1|TRBV6-6
CASSPWGTGSYNEQFF
>-|TRBJ2-5|TRBV5-1
CASSLQGQETQYF
>TRBD2|TRBJ2-7|TRBV29-1
CSVELAETQNWNEQYF
>-|TRBJ2-7|TRBV4-2
CASSQDRETWTYEQYF
>TRBD2|TRBJ2-7|TRBV5-4
CASSLEEVAGDLWGGQYF
>TRBD2|TRBJ2-7|TRBV4-1
CASSQELAGVEQYF
>TRBD1|TRBJ1-4|TRBV19
CASGPRTGNNEKLFF
>TRBD1|TRBJ1-6|TRBV5-1
CASSPGQGFNSPLHF
>TRBD1|TRBJ1-1|TRBV27
CASSSIRGTGQAFF
>-|TRBJ1-2|TRBV6-4
CASSDSRGYTF
>TRBD2|TRBJ2-1|TRBV7-9
CASSLIAGQYNEQFF
>TRBD2|TRBJ2-7|TRBV4-2
CASSQGGSGRAYEQYF
>TRBD1|TRBJ1-2|TRBV15
CATSRGSRDRGQGYTF
>-|TRBJ2-2|TRBV9
CASSVEFDTGELFF
>-|TRBJ2-7|TRBV2
CASTAGSYEQYF
>TRBD1|TRBJ2-2|TRBV7-2
CASRLRDRGLTGELFF
>-|TRBJ1-3|TRBV4-1
CASSQDQYRGNTIYF
>-|TRBJ1-1|TRBV7-8
CASSLVLRNTEAFF
>TRBD2|TRBJ2-3|TRBV30
CAWSLTSGRGDTQYF
>TRBD2|TRBJ2-3|TRBV9
CASSVSGSGDTQYF
>TRBD1|TRBJ2-2|TRBV2
CASSAYRGNTGELFF